This T cell receptor (beta chain) was observed in a study of preoperative IRX-2 immunotherapy in early breast cancer. TCRdb's table, derived via immunoSEQ multiplex PCR, lists solely in-frame clones and lacks some. The sample includes 55,000 to 70,000 clones, roughly 95% of them seen just once. This sample's treatment: preoperative locoregional IRX-2 cytokine immunotherapy. Patients received preoperative, locoregional IRX-2 cytokine immunotherapy in a phase Ib study. Trimming stripped 7 bases from V and 0 bases from J, with 7 bases between. The CDR3 spans 14 residues. The germline V gene encodes CDR1 MDHEN and CDR2 SYDVKM.

The chain combines TRBV28 with TRBJ1-6, with D hard to call. Sampling was done from a patient treated with IRX-2 immunotherapy. This TCR was sampled from a human donor with breast cancer. The CDR3 DNA sequence: TGTGCCAGCATACCCGGCTCCTATAATTCACCCCTCCACTTT. Protein product: CASIPGSYNSPLHF.